This record concerns one TCR beta chain sequence. This clonotype was detected only a few times. Its antigen remains unidentified. Base quality data are lacking; no much larger clone is found one base away. The data stem from a study of response to subunit inactivated influenza vaccine (dated by TCRdb to between 2018 and 2020). In the study overall: Deep quantitative profiling of the T cell receptor repertoire was used in the study to follow responses to a trivalent subunit inactivated influenza vaccine. Paper-wide results and their limitations: The authors proposed that each seasonal influenza vaccination may bring in only a limited number of new T cells.

V is shortened by 0 bases, J by 7 bases, and the region joining them spans 10 bases. As encoded in the germline V gene, CDR1 is SGHVS while CDR2 is FQNEAQ. The CDR3 holds 15 amino acids from the cysteine to the phenylalanine. The CDR3 DNA has 45 bases and is translated from base 1. The receptor library was made with RT-PCR. The sequencer listed for this sample is Illumina HiSeq 2500. Using fastp at Q25 and MiXCR, TCRdb reprocessed the public reads and kept productive beta chains. Each entry is one CDR3 protein sequence, shown with its most common DNA and genes. Counted in this sample were roughly 760,000 distinct CDR3 sequences; 21% of them appeared once. The top ten clones comprise approximately 10% of the sample.

The chain was built from TRBV7-8 and TRBJ1-6; a confident D gene designation cannot be given. The specimen comprised PBMCs from blood, sampled 4 to 6 days after vaccination. The TCR was taken from a man over 45 who received an inactivated influenza vaccine. Donor details come from another sample of the same person, matched by shared clones. The CDR3 in this case is CASSLALGRNSPLHF. The DNA is TGTGCCAGCAGCTTAGCGCTGGGGAGGAATTCACCCCTCCACTTT.